This T cell receptor beta chain comes out of a study of CD8 T cells in Susac syndrome. Looked up from germline, CDR1 is SEHNR and CDR2 is FQNEAQ (reference sequence). The CDR3 consists of 16 residues. Trimming pared 1 base from V and 4 bases from J, leaving 17 bases between. Those who served as multiple sclerosis controls were treatment-naive patients with stable or active relapsing-remitting disease. Negative magnetic isolation gave CD8+ and CD4+ cells; FACS enriched CD8+ TEMRA. A remark on this clonotype: The target antigen is unknown.

Overall study findings and caveats: Only a relatively small number of individuals were included in the TCR sequencing and HLA analysis.

An input of 0.5 to 1 ug of RNA was subjected to reverse transcription using random hexamers. Coverage of TCR beta CDR3 amplification by immunoSEQ multiplex PCR extended to 54 Vbeta and 13 Jbeta. TCRdb fed the immunoSEQ multiplex PCR reads into MiXCR, producing one record per CDR3 protein. This table holds some 120,000 distinct CDR3 sequences, approximately 89% found once. Sequenced material: CD8+ T cells from PBMCs. The genes are TRBV7-9 and TRBJ2-7; D is perhaps TRBD1 (6 bases). The origin of this receptor is a human donor with multiple sclerosis. The CDR3 DNA reads as TGTGCCAGCAGCTTAGGGGTGCAGGGGATTTGGTACGAGCAGTACTTC. It translates to CASSLGVQGIWYEQYF.